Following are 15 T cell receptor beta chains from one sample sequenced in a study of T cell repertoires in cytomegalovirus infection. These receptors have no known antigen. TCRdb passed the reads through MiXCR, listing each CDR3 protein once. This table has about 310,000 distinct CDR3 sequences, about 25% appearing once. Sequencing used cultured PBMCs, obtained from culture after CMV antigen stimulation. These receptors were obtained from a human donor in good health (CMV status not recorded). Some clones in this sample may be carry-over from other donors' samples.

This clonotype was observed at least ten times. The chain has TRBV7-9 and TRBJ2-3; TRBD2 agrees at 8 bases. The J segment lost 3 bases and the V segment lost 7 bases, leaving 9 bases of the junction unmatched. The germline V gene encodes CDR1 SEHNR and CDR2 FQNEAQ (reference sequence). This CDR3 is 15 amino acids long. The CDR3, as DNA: TGTGCCAGCAACTTGGGGGCTAGCGGGACAGATACGCAGTATTTT. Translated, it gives CASNLGASGTDTQYF.

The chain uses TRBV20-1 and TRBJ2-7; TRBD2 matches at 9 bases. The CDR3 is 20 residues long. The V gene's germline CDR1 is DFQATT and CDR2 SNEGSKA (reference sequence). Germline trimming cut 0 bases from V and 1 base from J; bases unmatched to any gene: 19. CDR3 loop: CSARDPFQRLAGVVSYEQYF. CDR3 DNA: TGCAGTGCTAGAGATCCGTTTCAAAGGTTAGCGGGAGTTGTTTCCTACGAGCAGTACTTC.

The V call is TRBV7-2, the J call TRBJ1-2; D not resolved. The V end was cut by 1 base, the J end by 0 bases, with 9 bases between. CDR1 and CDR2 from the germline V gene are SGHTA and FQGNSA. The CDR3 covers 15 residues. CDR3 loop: CASSLGVGSNYGYTF. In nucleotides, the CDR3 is TGTGCCAGCAGCTTAGGCGTCGGCTCTAACTATGGCTACACCTTC.

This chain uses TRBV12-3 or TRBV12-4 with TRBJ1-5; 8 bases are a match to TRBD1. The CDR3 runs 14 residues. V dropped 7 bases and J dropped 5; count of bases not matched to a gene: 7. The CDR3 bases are TGTGCCAGCAAACAACAGGGGGACTATCAGCCCCAGCATTTT. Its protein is CASKQQGDYQPQHF.

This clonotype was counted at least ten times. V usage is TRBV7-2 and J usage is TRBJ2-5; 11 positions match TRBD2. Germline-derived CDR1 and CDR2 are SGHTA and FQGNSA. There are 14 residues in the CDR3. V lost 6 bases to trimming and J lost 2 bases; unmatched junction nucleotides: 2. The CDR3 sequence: CASRWTSGQETQYF. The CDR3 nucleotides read TGTGCCAGCAGGTGGACTAGCGGGCAAGAGACCCAGTACTTC.

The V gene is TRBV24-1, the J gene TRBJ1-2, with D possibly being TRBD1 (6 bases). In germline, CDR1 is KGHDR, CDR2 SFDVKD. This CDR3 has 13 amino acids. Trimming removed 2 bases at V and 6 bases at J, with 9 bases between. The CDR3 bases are TGTGCCACCAGTGATTCTACAGGGAATGGCTACACCTTC. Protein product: CATSDSTGNGYTF.

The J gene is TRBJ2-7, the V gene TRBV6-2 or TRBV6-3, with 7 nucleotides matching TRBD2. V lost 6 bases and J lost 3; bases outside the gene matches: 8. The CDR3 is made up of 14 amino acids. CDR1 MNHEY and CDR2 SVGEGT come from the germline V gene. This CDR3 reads CASSQSGGGYEQYF. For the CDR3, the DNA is TGTGCCAGCAGCCAATCTGGCGGGGGCTACGAGCAGTACTTC.

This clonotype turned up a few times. Here the CDR3 reads CASSSSFQDSGANVLTF. Here the CDR3 DNA reads TGTGCCAGTAGTTCGAGCTTCCAGGACTCTGGGGCCAACGTCCTGACTTTC. J is TRBJ2-6 and V is TRBV19; D unresolved. The CDR3 runs to 17 residues. CDR1 LNHDA and CDR2 SQIVND come from the germline V gene (reference sequence). Trimming took off 5 bases at V and 0 bases at J, with 14 bases between the two ends.

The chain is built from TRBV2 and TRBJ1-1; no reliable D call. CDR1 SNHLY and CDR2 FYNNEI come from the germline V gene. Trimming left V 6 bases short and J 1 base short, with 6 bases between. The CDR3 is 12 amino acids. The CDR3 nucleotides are TGTGCCAGCAGCCACACGAACACTGAAGCTTTCTTT. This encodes CASSHTNTEAFF.

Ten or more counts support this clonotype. The CDR3 nucleotides are TGTGCCAGCAGCTTAGGAACTAGTGAAGAGACCCAGTACTTC. Translating it yields CASSLGTSEETQYF. V and J are TRBV7-2 and TRBJ2-5; D possibly corresponds to TRBD2 (5 bases). CDR3 length equals 14 residues. Trimming cost V 1 base and J 3 bases, with 9 bases left between them. Germline-derived CDR1 and CDR2 are SGHTA and FQGNSA.

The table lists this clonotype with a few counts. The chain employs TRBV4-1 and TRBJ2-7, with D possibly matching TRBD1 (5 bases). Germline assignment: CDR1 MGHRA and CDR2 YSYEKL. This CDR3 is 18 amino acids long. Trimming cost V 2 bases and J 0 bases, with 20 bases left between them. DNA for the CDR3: TGCGCCAGCAGCCAACACGAATCCCCAGTTCAGGGCTCCTACGAGCAGTACTTC. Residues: CASSQHESPVQGSYEQYF.

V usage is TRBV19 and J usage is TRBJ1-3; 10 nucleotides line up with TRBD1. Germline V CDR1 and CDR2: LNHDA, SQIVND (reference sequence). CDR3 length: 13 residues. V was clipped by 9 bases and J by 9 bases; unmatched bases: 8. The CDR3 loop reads CASSKDRGVTIYF. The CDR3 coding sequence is TGTGCCAGCTCCAAGGACAGGGGGGTCACCATATATTTT.

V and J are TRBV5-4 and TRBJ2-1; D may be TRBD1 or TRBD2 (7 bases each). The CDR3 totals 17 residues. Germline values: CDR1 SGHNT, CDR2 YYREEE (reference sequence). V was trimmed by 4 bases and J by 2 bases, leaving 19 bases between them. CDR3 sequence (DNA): TGTGCCAGCAGCCCCGGAGGGACAGCGGGAACCTACAATGAGCAGTTCTTC. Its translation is CASSPGGTAGTYNEQFF.

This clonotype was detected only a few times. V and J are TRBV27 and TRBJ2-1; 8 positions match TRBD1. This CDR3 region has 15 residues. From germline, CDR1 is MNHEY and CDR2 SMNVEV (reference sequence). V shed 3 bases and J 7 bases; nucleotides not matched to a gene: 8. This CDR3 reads CASSFTQGAYNEQFF. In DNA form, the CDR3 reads TGTGCCAGCAGTTTTACGCAGGGGGCGTATAATGAGCAGTTCTTC.

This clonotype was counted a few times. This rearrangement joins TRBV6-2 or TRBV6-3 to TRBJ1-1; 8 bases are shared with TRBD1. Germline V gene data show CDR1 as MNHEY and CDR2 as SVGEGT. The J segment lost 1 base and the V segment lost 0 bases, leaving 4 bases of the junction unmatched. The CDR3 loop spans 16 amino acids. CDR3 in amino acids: CASSYSRDRPNTEAFF. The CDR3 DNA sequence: TGTGCCAGCAGTTACTCGAGGGACAGGCCGAACACTGAAGCTTTCTTT.